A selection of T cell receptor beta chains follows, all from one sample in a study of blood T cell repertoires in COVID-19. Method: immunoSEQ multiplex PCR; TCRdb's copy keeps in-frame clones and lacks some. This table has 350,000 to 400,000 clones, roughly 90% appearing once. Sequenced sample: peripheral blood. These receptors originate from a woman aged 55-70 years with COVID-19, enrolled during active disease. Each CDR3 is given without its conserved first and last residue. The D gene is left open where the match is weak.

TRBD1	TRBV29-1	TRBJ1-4	SARGQEGRTNEKLF
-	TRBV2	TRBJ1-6	ASSENTGKNSPLH
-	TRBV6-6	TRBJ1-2	ASSYSRGDYGYT
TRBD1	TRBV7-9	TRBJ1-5	ASSPGQGRNQPQH
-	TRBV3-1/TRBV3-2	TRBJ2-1	ASSQGIAESSYNEQF
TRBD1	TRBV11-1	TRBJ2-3	ASSFDRVSDTQY
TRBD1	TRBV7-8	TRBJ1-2	ASSLQQGAYGYT
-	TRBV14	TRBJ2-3	ASSQGTATDTQY
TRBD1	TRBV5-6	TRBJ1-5	ASSRGQGLQPQH
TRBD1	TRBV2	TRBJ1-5	ASSWSGGAGQPQH
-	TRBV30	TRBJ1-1	AWTRQRMNTEAF
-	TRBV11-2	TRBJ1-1	ASSFGSTEAF
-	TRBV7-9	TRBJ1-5	ASSFDRIGNQPQH
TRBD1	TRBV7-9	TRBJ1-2	ASSMGPGQAPKAYGYT
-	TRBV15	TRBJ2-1	ATSRGGTAYNEQF
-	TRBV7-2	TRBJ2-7	ASSLQQEREQY
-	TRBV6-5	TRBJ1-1	ASSYMGRGSEAF
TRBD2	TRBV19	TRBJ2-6	ASSKGLAGPSGANVLT
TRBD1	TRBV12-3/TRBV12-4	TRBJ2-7	ASSIGQAYEQY
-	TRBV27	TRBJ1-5	ASSLYPGGNQPQH
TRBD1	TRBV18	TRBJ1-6	ASSPAGTENNSPLH
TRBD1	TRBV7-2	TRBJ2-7	ASSLPWTGSSYEQY
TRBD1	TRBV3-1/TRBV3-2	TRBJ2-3	ASSPRDRRGDTQY
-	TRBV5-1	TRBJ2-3	ASSLESLAADTQY
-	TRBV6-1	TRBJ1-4	ASSEGGKLF
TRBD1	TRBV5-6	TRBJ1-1	ASSLLDRDTEAF
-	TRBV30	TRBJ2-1	AWSVGDIEQF
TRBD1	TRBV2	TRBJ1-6	ASGLQGNNSPLH
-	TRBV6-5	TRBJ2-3	ASRAQGTADTQY
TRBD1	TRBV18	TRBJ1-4	ASSPQGAPSNEKLF
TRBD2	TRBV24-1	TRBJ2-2	ATSDPGTSGGSGELF
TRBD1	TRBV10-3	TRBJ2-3	ASETGLDTDTQY
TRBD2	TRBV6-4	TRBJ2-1	ASSARSSGGAYEQF
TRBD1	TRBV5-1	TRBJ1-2	ASSKDRGEDGYT
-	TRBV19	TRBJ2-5	ATRGGETQY
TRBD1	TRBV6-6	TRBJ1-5	ASSPRDRGNQPQH
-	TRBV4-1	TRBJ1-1	ASQGLSEAF
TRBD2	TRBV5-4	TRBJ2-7	ASSSSGVSYEQY
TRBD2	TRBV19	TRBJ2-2	ASTLPGGGTGELF
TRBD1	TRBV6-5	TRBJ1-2	ASRYRGRQYGYT
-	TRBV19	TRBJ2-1	ASSIRLANEQF
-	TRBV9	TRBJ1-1	ASSVASWHLRDINEAF
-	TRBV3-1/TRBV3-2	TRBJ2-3	ASSQAGGTDTQY
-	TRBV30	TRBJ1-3	AFTGFGNTIY
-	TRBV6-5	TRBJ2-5	ASSFSPAGQQETQY
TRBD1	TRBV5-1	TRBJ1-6	ASNQGALNSPLH
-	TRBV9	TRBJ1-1	ASSVSGRGYSEAF
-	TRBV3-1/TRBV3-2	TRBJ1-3	ASSQLVGTSGGNTIY
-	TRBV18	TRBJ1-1	ASTGQTNTEAF
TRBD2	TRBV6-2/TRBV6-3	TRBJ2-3	ASSYRGGTTDTQY
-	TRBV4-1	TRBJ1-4	ASSQGTATNEKLF
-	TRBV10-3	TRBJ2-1	AISEIFEQF
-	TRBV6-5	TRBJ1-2	ASSRTVANYGYT
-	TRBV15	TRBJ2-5	ATSSTALETQY
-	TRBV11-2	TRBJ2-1	ASTGTPYNEQF
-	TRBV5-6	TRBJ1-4	ASSLGAGREKLF
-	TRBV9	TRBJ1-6	ASGRDYNSPLH
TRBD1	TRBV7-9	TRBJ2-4	ASSTRTGTGKNIQY